This T cell receptor (beta chain) came from a study of cytomegalovirus exposure and HLA in healthy donors. Donors counted as nominally healthy when sampled, yet unrecorded immune exposures were likely. Per the germline V gene, CDR1 is SGHRS and CDR2 is YFSETQ. Trimming left V 1 base short and J 5 bases short, with 12 bases between. This CDR3 is 14 amino acids long. This clone has more than one count but fewer than ten. Its target is unknown. Within the sample, other DNA sequences also encode this same CDR3. Vbeta (60) and Jbeta (13) primers were used in the PCR. Produced via immunoSEQ multiplex PCR; TCRdb's table is partial and in-frame only. There are more than 95,000 clones in the sample; roughly 74% occur only once, and more than 3% lies in the top ten. Study-wide results and limits: Later analysis suggested links between common viral pathogens and several top significant clusters. The study labeled fewer than 200 TCR beta chains cytomegalovirus-associated.

Material for sequencing was PBMCs. The source of this sequence is a man aged 35 to 55 in good health and CMV-seronegative. The chain employs TRBV5-1 and TRBJ1-1; D gene uncertain. The DNA for the CDR3 is TGCGCCAGCAGCTTGACGCCGGAGGTGACTGAAGCTTTCTTT. This gives the protein CASSLTPEVTEAFF. Using reference TRBV5-1 and TRBJ1-1 for the parts outside the CDR3, the full variable domain is KAGVTQTPRYLIKTRGQQVTLSCSPISGHRSVSWYQQTPGQGLQFLFEYFSETQRNKGNFPGRFSGRQFSNSRSEMNVSTLELGDSALYLCASSLTPEVTEAFFGQGTRLTVV.